This entry is about one T cell receptor beta chain. TCRdb's table, derived via immunoSEQ multiplex PCR, lists solely in-frame clones and lacks some. Of some 200,000 clones in the sample, about 90% were seen once. This CDR3 comprises 12 residues. Germline loops: CDR1 SQVTM, CDR2 ANQGSEA. Trimming shortened V by 4 bases and J by 3 bases, and 10 bases separated the two germline ends. The sample belongs to a study of blood T cell repertoires in COVID-19. The wider study: Acute and convalescent COVID-19 specimens originated in the United States, Italy and Spain. Sample material is recorded as cDNA or gDNA derived from T cells, B-cell-depleted T cells, or PBMCs.

Recruits, aged about 18 to 100 years, lived in 25 or so US areas. Participants' own reports of clinical history determined their cohort assignment. This chain links TRBV29-1 with TRBJ2-7, with a possible D match to TRBD1 (6 bases). Material: PBMCs or T cells enriched from blood (not recorded which). This TCR was sampled from a young woman who had recovered from COVID-19. The CDR3 spells CSVAQGSYEQYF. CDR3 in DNA: TGCAGCGTTGCACAGGGCAGCTACGAGCAGTACTTC.